The 26 T cell receptor beta chains listed next were all sequenced from one sample in a study of T cell responses to AZD1222 COVID-19 vaccine. Repertoires were generated with immunoSEQ multiplex PCR, while TCRdb's copy carries only in-frame clones and drops some. The data show 110,000 or so clones, around 83% seen once. The sample was peripheral blood, taken 28 days after the second AZD1222 dose. The receptors here all came from an adult who received the AZD1222 COVID-19 vaccine.

The genes are TRBV6-5 and TRBJ2-3; the D gene is possibly TRBD1 (5 bases). The germline V gene has CDR1 MNHEY and CDR2 SVGAGI. Trimming removed 6 bases at V and 2 bases at J, with 12 bases between. CDR3 length equals 14 residues. The CDR3 region is CASRSTAPTDTQYF. The DNA for the CDR3 is TGTGCCAGCAGATCGACAGCACCCACAGATACGCAGTATTTT.

On this clone itself: A read error may explain this, as a much larger clone is one base away. The V gene is TRBV19, the J gene TRBJ2-7; 10 bases fit TRBD1. Trimming removed 1 base from V and 4 bases from J; junction bases left unmatched: 1. The CDR3 spans 14 residues. Germline V gene data show CDR1 as LNHDA and CDR2 as SQIVND (reference sequence). The CDR3 sequence is CASSIGQGAYEQYF. CDR3 DNA sequence: TGTGCCAGTAGTATAGGACAGGGGGCTTACGAGCAGTACTTC.

The J gene is TRBJ2-7, the V gene TRBV27, with 7 bases lining up with TRBD2. V lost 4 bases and J lost 4; bases outside the gene matches: 7. The germline gives CDR1 MNHEY, CDR2 SMNVEV (reference sequence). This CDR3 is 14 amino acids long. The CDR3 here is CASSYTGGTYEQYF. The CDR3 coding sequence is TGTGCCAGCAGTTACACCGGGGGGACTTACGAGCAGTACTTC.

The rearrangement joins TRBV4-3 to TRBJ2-3; TRBD1 aligns across 9 bases. The length of the CDR3 is 18 residues. Per germline, CDR1 LGHNA and CDR2 YSLEER. J lost 7 bases, V lost 1 base, and 15 bases had no gene match. CDR3 region: CASSQAIPSGQGLNTQYF. CDR3 nucleotide sequence: TGCGCCAGCAGCCAAGCTATACCGTCGGGACAGGGACTAAATACGCAGTATTTT.

This clone is a singleton in its sample. The CDR3 loop reads CASSPRAEAGQPQHF. CDR3 DNA sequence: TGTGCCAGCTCACCCAGAGCGGAGGCAGGGCAGCCCCAGCATTTT. This chain links TRBV18 with TRBJ1-5; D is perhaps TRBD1 (5 bases). Germline V CDR1 and CDR2: KGHSH, LQKENI. The V gene lost 3 bases and the J gene lost 7 bases, with 16 bases spanning the gap. This CDR3 contains 15 residues.

This CDR3 reads CASSLPGGWEQFF. Here the CDR3 DNA reads TGTGCCAGCAGCCTGCCAGGTGGTTGGGAGCAGTTCTTC. This chain uses TRBV28 with TRBJ2-1; the D is unclear. Looked up from germline, CDR1 is MDHEN and CDR2 is SYDVKM. This CDR3 has 13 amino acids. Trimming stripped 6 bases from V and 10 bases from J, with 16 bases between. Variable domain in full (rest from reference TRBV28 and TRBJ2-1): DVKVTQSSRYLVKRTGEKVFLECVQDMDHENMFWYRQDPGLGLRLIYFSYDVKMKEKGDIPEGYSVSREKKERFSLILESASTNQTSMYLCASSLPGGWEQFFGPGTRLTVL.

The chain joins TRBV7-2 to TRBJ1-2, with 10 nucleotides matching TRBD1. V shed 2 bases, J shed 5 bases, and the junction held 8 bases outside the gene matches. Looked up from germline, CDR1 is SGHTA and CDR2 is FQGNSA. CDR3 length: 16 residues. The CDR3 protein is CASSLTGDRGGYGYTF. DNA for the CDR3: TGTGCCAGCAGCTTAACGGGGGACAGGGGAGGTTATGGCTACACCTTC.

This clone is a singleton in its sample. The chain couples TRBV25-1 to TRBJ1-1; D gene uncertain. Germline lookup yields CDR1 MGHDK and CDR2 SYGVNS. The CDR3 loop spans 13 amino acids. Trimming took 1 base from V and 3 from J, leaving 6 bases between them. CDR3 loop: CASSESGYTEAFF. The CDR3 coding sequence is TGTGCCAGCAGTGAATCAGGATACACTGAAGCTTTCTTT. Full variable domain (outside the CDR3, taken from reference TRBV25-1 and TRBJ1-1): EADIYQTPRYLVIGTGKKITLECSQTMGHDKMYWYQQDPGMELHLIHYSYGVNSTEKGDLSSESTVSRIRTEHFPLTLESARPSHTSQYLCASSESGYTEAFFGQGTRLTVV.

The chain recombines TRBV9 with TRBJ1-6; D gene uncertain. V gave up 3 bases and J gave up 8 bases, with 9 bases separating them. Looked up from germline, CDR1 is SGDLS and CDR2 is YYNGEE. The CDR3 has 13 residues. CDR3 nucleotides: TGTGCCAGCAGCGCGACGGTAGATTCACCCCTCCACTTT. Residues: CASSATVDSPLHF.

The gene calls are TRBV12-3 or TRBV12-4 and TRBJ2-2; D is possibly TRBD1 or TRBD2 (5 bases each). The CDR3 runs 13 residues. V was trimmed by 2 bases and J by 7 bases, leaving 8 bases between them. The CDR3 DNA follows: TGTGCCAGCAGTTTACAGAGGGGCGGGGAGCTGTTTTTT. Its protein product is CASSLQRGGELFF.

The table lists this clone with a few counts. J is TRBJ2-7 and V is TRBV3-1 (or the pseudogene TRBV3-2); D is unresolved. The CDR3 extends over 11 amino acids. Trimming shortened V by 3 bases and J by 4 bases, and 4 bases separated the two germline ends. Germline lookup yields CDR1 LGHDT and CDR2 YNNKEL (reference sequence). CDR3 DNA sequence: TGTGCCAGCAGCCACCAGTACGAGCAGTACTTC. Encoded protein: CASSHQYEQYF.

The chain is built from TRBV24-1 and TRBJ1-2; D gene ambiguous. Germline CDR1 reads KGHDR; CDR2 reads SFDVKD. V lost 9 bases to trimming and J lost 9 bases, with 13 bases between them. This CDR3 has 11 amino acids. The CDR3 nucleotides are TGTGCCACCTGCCTGGAAGGGCGCTACACCTTC. It encodes CATCLEGRYTF.

V gene TRBV7-9 combines with J gene TRBJ2-7; D is ambiguous. The V and J ends lost 5 bases and 2 bases respectively, with 7 bases between them. Germline-derived CDR1 and CDR2 are SEHNR and FQNEAQ (reference sequence). The length of the CDR3 is 12 residues. The CDR3: CASSPTTYEQYF. The CDR3 DNA sequence: TGTGCCAGCAGCCCTACCACCTACGAGCAGTACTTC. The whole variable domain, filled in from reference TRBV7-9 and TRBJ2-7, reads DTGVSQNPRHKITKRGQNVTFRCDPISEHNRLYWYRQTLGQGPEFLTYFQNEAQLEKSRLLSDRFSAERPKGSFSTLEIQRTEQGDSAMYLCASSPTTYEQYFGPGTRLTVT.

This clone was detected only a few times. The chain combines TRBV2 with TRBJ1-6; tentatively, D is TRBD1 (5 bases). Trimming removed 8 bases from V and 3 bases from J, with 8 bases in between. CDR1 SNHLY and CDR2 FYNNEI come from the germline V gene. The CDR3 covers 13 residues. The CDR3 sequence: CASPRDYNSPLHF. CDR3 DNA sequence: TGTGCCAGCCCCAGGGACTATAATTCACCCCTCCACTTT. Looking up the rest from reference TRBV2 and TRBJ1-6 gives the full variable domain: EPEVTQTPSHQVTQMGQEVILRCVPISNHLYFYWYRQILGQKVEFLVSFYNNEISEKSEIFDDQFSVERPDGSNFTLKIRSTKLEDSAMYFCASPRDYNSPLHFGNGTRLTVT.

The V call is TRBV6-2 or TRBV6-3, the J call TRBJ2-7, with D possibly matching TRBD2 (5 bases). V was cut by 5 bases and J by 3 bases, with 14 bases left in between. This CDR3 comprises 14 residues. CDR1 is MNHEY, CDR2 SVGEGT, per germline. Here the CDR3 reads CASSDEPGSYEQYF. CDR3 DNA: TGTGCCAGCAGTGACGAACCGGGGAGCTACGAGCAGTACTTC.

The rearrangement joins TRBV29-1 to TRBJ1-1; D gene uncertain. V shed 1 base and J shed 1 base, with 7 bases lying between them. The CDR3 totals 13 residues. The germline CDR1 and CDR2 sequences are SQVTM and ANQGSEA. In DNA, the CDR3 is TGCAGCGTTGAAGTAACTCAGAACACTGAAGCTTTCTTT. Its protein is CSVEVTQNTEAFF.

The genes are TRBV2 and TRBJ2-3; 7 bases fit TRBD1. Germline trimming cut 5 bases from V and 3 bases from J; bases unmatched to any gene: 5. The CDR3 is 14 residues long. The germline CDR1 and CDR2 sequences are SNHLY and FYNNEI. CDR3 sequence: CASSSGTDTDTQYF. The CDR3 DNA follows: TGTGCCAGCAGTAGTGGGACAGATACAGATACGCAGTATTTT. The variable domain in full, completed from reference TRBV2 and TRBJ2-3, reads EPEVTQTPSHQVTQMGQEVILRCVPISNHLYFYWYRQILGQKVEFLVSFYNNEISEKSEIFDDQFSVERPDGSNFTLKIRSTKLEDSAMYFCASSSGTDTDTQYFGPGTRLTVL.

The rearrangement links TRBV25-1 to TRBJ1-2, with D hard to call. Looked up from germline, CDR1 is MGHDK and CDR2 is SYGVNS. V lost 2 bases, J lost 4 bases, and 8 bases lay in between. The length of the CDR3 is 13 residues. The CDR3 region is CASSEGRGYGYTF. The CDR3 DNA reads TGTGCCAGCAGTGAAGGGCGCGGCTATGGCTACACCTTC.

This chain links TRBV5-1 with TRBJ2-1; unclear D gene. CDR3 length: 13 residues. With 3 bases removed from V and 0 bases from J, the gap between germline ends came to 4 bases. Germline-derived CDR1 and CDR2 are SGHRS and YFSETQ. The CDR3, as DNA: TGCGCCAGCAGCTATAGCTCCTACAATGAGCAGTTCTTC. The encoded protein is CASSYSSYNEQFF.

J is TRBJ1-1 and V is TRBV10-3, with 7 bases identical to TRBD1. V lost 0 bases and J lost 0; bases outside the gene matches: 7. CDR3 length: 17 amino acids. Germline lookup yields CDR1 ENHRY and CDR2 SYGVKD. The CDR3 DNA is TGTGCCATCAGTGAGTCGGTAGGGGGCGGAATGAACACTGAAGCTTTCTTT. Translation gives CAISESVGGGMNTEAFF.

This clone was seen once. The chain carries TRBV14 and TRBJ1-2; tentative D call: TRBD1 (5 bases). V shed 0 bases and J shed 4 bases, with 9 bases lying between them. Germline-derived CDR1 and CDR2 are SGHDN and FVKESK. The CDR3 is 14 amino acids. CDR3 sequence: CASSQDRAPYGYTF. DNA for the CDR3: TGTGCCAGCAGCCAAGACAGGGCTCCCTATGGCTACACCTTC.

The CDR3 spells CASSPKRGQEHGYTF. CDR3 nucleotide sequence: TGTGCCAGCAGCCCCAAGAGAGGGCAGGAGCATGGCTACACCTTC. The J gene is TRBJ1-2, the V gene TRBV7-9, with unresolved D. Germline V gene data show CDR1 as SEHNR and CDR2 as FQNEAQ (reference sequence). CDR3 length equals 15 residues. The germline V and J ends were trimmed by 5 bases and 6 bases, with 19 bases remaining between them.

CDR3 in DNA: TGTGCCAGCTCACCACCCAACAGTGGGATCTCTGGAAACACCATATATTTT. This translates into CASSPPNSGISGNTIYF. The V gene is TRBV18, the J gene TRBJ1-3, with unresolved D. The CDR3 covers 17 residues. Trimming shortened V by 0 bases and J by 0 bases, and 12 bases separated the two germline ends. Germline CDR1 reads KGHSH; CDR2 reads LQKENI. Based on the CDR3 plus reference TRBV18 and TRBJ1-3, the full variable domain is NAGVMQNPRHLVRRRGQEARLRCSPMKGHSHVYWYRQLPEEGLKFMVYLQKENIIDESGMPKERFSAEFPKEGPSILRIQQVVRGDSAAYFCASSPPNSGISGNTIYFGEGSWLTVV.

The chain recombines TRBV6-1 with TRBJ1-5; 7 bases fit TRBD1. The CDR3 is made up of 15 amino acids. Trimming cost V 1 base and J 7 bases; bases outside gene matches: 7. The germline CDR1 and CDR2 sequences are MNHNS and SASEGT. The DNA of the CDR3 is TGTGCCAGCAGTGAAGGGGGCAGGGGGAGACAGCCCCAGCATTTT. As protein: CASSEGGRGRQPQHF.

The chain combines TRBV3-1 (or the pseudogene TRBV3-2) with TRBJ1-2, with no clear D. V lost 1 base, J lost 0 bases, and 12 bases lay in between. Germline V CDR1 and CDR2: LGHDT, YNNKEL (reference sequence). The CDR3 extends over 16 amino acids. Here the CDR3 DNA reads TGTGCCAGCAGCCAAGTTGTACGGAAACCTAACTATGGCTACACCTTC. Its protein is CASSQVVRKPNYGYTF.

The J gene is TRBJ1-5, the V gene TRBV3-1 (or the pseudogene TRBV3-2); tentatively, D is TRBD1 (6 bases). The CDR3 has 15 amino acids. From germline, CDR1 is LGHDT and CDR2 YNNKEL (reference sequence). V was clipped by 0 bases and J by 6 bases, with 12 bases between them. CDR3 coding DNA: TGTGCCAGCAGCCAAGATACGACAGGAGGTCAGCCCCAGCATTTT. Translating it yields CASSQDTTGGQPQHF.